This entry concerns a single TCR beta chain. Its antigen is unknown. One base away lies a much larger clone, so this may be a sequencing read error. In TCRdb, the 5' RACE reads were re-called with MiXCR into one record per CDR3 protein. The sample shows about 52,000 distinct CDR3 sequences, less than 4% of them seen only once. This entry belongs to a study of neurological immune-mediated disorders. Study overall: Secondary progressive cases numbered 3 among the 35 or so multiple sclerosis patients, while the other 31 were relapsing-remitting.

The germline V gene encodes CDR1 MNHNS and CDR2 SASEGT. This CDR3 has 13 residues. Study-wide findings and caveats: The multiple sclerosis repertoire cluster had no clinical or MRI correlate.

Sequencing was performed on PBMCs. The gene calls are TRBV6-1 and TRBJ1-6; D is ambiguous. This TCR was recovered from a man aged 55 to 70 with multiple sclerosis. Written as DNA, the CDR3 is TGTGCCAGCAGTGAAGCGTGGGCAGCCGGGGTCAACTTT. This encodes CASSEAWAAGVNF.